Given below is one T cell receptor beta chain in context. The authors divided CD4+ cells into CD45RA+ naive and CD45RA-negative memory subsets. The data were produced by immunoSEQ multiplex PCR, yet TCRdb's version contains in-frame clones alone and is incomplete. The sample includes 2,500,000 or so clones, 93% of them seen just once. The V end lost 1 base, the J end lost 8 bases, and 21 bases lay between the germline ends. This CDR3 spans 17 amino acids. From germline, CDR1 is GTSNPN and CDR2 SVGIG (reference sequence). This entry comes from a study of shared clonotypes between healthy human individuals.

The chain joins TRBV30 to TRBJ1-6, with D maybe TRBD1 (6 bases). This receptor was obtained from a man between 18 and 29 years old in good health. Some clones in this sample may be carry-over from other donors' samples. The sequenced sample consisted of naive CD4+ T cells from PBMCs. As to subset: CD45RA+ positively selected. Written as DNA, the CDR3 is TGTGCCTGGAGTGCTCAACGATACAGGGAAGGCGATTCACCCCTCCACTTT. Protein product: CAWSAQRYREGDSPLHF.